The entry that follows covers one T cell receptor (beta chain) sequence. TCRdb's copy holds only in-frame clones and misses some; the assay was immunoSEQ multiplex PCR. The sample has a few million clones; more than 85% are singletons. The sample comes from a study of shared clonotypes between healthy human individuals. This CDR3 contains 21 residues. The sequenced sample consisted of naive CD4+ T cells from PBMCs. Subset denoted: CD45RA+ positively selected. The chain combines TRBV21-1 with TRBJ2-7; the table names TRBD2, a call not compared with the DNA. TRBV21-1 is given as a pseudogene. This TCR derives from a man aged 18 to 29 in good health. Some clones in this sample may be carry-over from other donors' samples. CDR3 coding DNA: TGTGCCAGCAGCAAAGCGCTCCCTAGCGGGCCCAGGGGTGTGATTCCCTACGAGCAGTACTTC. Translating it yields CASSKALPSGPRGVIPYEQYF.